The clone carrying this T cell receptor beta chain was seen only once. The antigen remains undetermined. Germline V gene lookup returns CDR1 SGHAT and CDR2 FQNNGV. Trimming pared 3 bases from V and 5 bases from J, leaving 11 bases between. This CDR3 spans 14 amino acids. These data originate in a study of T cell repertoires in ileal Crohn's disease. The time point: neoterminal ileum biopsy at postoperative endoscopy, about 6 months after surgery. Assay used: immunoSEQ multiplex PCR; TCRdb lists only in-frame clones, some missing. This sample has fewer than 15,000 clones, with roughly 80% found just once. Study findings and constraints: Active smokers at surgery had more clonal expansions than non-smokers.

The material sequenced was ileal tissue. The source of this sequence is an adult with Crohn's disease. This sequence joins TRBV11-2 and TRBJ2-1; possibly TRBD2 for D (6 bases). This CDR3 is CASSLAGKHNEQFF. The CDR3 coding sequence is TGTGCCAGCAGCTTGGCGGGGAAGCACAATGAGCAGTTCTTC.